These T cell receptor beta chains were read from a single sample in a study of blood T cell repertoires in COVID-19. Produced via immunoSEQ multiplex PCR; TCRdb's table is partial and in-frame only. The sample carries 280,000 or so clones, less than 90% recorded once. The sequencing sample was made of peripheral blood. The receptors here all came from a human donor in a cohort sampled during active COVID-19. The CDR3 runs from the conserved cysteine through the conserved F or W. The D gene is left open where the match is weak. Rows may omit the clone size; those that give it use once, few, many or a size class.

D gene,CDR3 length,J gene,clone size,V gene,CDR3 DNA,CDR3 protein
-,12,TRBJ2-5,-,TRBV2,TGTGCCAGCTGGGGCAGGGAAGAGACCCAGTACTTC,CASWGREETQYF
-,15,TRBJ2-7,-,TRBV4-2,TGTGCCAGCAGCCAAGATGGAGGAGGGCGGTACGAGCAGTACTTC,CASSQDGGGRYEQYF
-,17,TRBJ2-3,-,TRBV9,TGTGCCAGCAGCGGCCGAGGTGGCGGAGGGAGCACAGATACGCAGTATTTT,CASSGRGGGGSTDTQYF
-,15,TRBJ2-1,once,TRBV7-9,TGTGCCAGCAGCTTAGTACAACAGGGATACAATGAGCAGTTCTTC,CASSLVQQGYNEQFF
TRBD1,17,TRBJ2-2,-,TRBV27,TGTGCCAGCAGTTTATCGAGGGGACAGCCTGCGTCCGGGGAGCTGTTTTTT,CASSLSRGQPASGELFF
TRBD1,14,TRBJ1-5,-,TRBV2,TGTGCCAGCAGTAACTCAGGGGGAAATCAGCCCCAGCATTTT,CASSNSGGNQPQHF
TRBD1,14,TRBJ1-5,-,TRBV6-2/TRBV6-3,TGTGCCAGCAGTAACAACAGGGGGGGGCAGCCCCAGCATTTT,CASSNNRGGQPQHF
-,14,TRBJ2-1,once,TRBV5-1,TGCGCCAGCAGCCCGGACTATCTCAACAATGAGCAGTTCTTC,CASSPDYLNNEQFF
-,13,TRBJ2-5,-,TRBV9,TGTGCCAGCAGCGTAGGCACTTTGGAGACCCAGTACTTC,CASSVGTLETQYF
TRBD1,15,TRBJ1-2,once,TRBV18,TGTGCCAGCTCACCCCCCCTTACAGGGGTTGGGGGCTACACCTTC,CASSPPLTGVGGYTF
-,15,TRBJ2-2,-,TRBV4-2,TGTGCCAGCAGCCAAGTTCAATGGAACACCGGGGAGCTGTTTTTT,CASSQVQWNTGELFF
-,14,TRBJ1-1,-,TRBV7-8,TGTGCCAGCACCATAAACGGGGGTAGAACTGAAGCTTTCTTT,CASTINGGRTEAFF
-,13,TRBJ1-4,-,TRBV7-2,TGTGCCAGCAGCTGGGACACTCCAGAAAAACTGTTTTTT,CASSWDTPEKLFF
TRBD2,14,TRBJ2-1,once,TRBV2,TGTGCCAGCGCGAGCGGGAGCTCCTACAATGAGCAGTTCTTC,CASASGSSYNEQFF
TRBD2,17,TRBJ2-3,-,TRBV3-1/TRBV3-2,TGTGCCAGCAGCCAAGATAGCCTAGCGGGAGTGACAGATACGCAGTATTTT,CASSQDSLAGVTDTQYF
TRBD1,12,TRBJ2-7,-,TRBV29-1,TGCAGCGTTGGGGGACAGGACTACGAGCAGTACTTC,CSVGGQDYEQYF
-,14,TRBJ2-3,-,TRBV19,TGTGCCAGTAGTATTGGCCGGGGCACAGATACGCAGTATTTT,CASSIGRGTDTQYF
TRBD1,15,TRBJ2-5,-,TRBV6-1,TGTGCCAGCAGTGAAGGGTGGACAGGGATAGAGACCCAGTACTTC,CASSEGWTGIETQYF
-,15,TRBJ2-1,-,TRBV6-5,TGTGCCAGCTCCTCAGTTACCCTTCCCCACAATGAGCAGTTCTTC,CASSSVTLPHNEQFF
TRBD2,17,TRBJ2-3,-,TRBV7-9,TGTGCCAGCAGCCCCCGCGGACTAGCGGGTTTACGAGATACGCAGTATTTT,CASSPRGLAGLRDTQYF
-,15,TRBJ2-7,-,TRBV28,TGTGCCAGCAGATCCCACCAGGGGCCGGGATACGAGCAGTACTTC,CASRSHQGPGYEQYF
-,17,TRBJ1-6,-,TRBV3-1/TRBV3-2,TGTGCCAGCAGCCATGGGGGGGTGAGATCCTATAATTCACCCCTCCACTTT,CASSHGGVRSYNSPLHF